The rows below give T cell receptor beta chains drawn from one sample of a study of blood T cell repertoires in COVID-19. The data were produced by immunoSEQ multiplex PCR, yet TCRdb's version contains in-frame clones alone and is incomplete. The sample consists of 100,000 or so clones, around four fifths of them appearing once. The sequenced material came from peripheral blood. The source is a man between 50 and 59 years old with active or convalescent COVID-19. Each CDR3 is given without its conserved first and last residue.

ASSLVAGDGYT | TRBV5-1
ASSPPTGGNTIY | TRBV6-5
ASSLLAGVGDTQY | TRBV5-5
ASSPGQGSAEAF | TRBV2
ASSTRQGPYEQY | TRBV7-3
ASSIGGSNEKLF | TRBV6-5
ASSPRQGGAVQTQY | TRBV5-4
ASSSLDRLGEAF | TRBV5-6
AISEGQSSGNTIY | TRBV10-3
ASSLGLSLTDTQY | TRBV5-1
ASSERTLAKNIQY | TRBV5-8
ASSPGSRQPQH | TRBV9